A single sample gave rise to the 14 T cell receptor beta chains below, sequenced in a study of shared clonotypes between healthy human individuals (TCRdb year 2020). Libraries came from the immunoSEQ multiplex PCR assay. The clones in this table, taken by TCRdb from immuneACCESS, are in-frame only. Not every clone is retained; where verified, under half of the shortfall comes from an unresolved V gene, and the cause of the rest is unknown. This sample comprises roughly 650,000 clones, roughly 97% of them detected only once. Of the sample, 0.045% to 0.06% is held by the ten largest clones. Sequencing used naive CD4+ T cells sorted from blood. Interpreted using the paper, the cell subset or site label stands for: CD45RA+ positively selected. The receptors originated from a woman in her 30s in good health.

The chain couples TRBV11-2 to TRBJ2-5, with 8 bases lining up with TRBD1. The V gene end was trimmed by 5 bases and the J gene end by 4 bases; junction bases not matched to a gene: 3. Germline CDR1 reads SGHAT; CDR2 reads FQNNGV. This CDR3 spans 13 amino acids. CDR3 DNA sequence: TGTGCCAGCAGCCAAGACAGGGGAGAGACCCAGTACTTC. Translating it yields CASSQDRGETQYF.

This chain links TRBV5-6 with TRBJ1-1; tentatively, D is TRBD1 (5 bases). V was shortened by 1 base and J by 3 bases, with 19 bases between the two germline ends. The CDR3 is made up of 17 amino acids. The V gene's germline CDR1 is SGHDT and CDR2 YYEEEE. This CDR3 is CASSLLQGRDLDTEAFF. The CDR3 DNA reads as TGTGCCAGCAGCTTGCTGCAGGGAAGGGACCTCGACACTGAAGCTTTCTTT.

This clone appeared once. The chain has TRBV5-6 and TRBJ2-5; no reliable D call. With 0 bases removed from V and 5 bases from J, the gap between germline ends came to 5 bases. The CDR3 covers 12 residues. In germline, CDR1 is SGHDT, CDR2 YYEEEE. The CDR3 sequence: CASSLVGETQYF. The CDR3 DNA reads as TGTGCCAGCAGCTTGGTGGGGGAGACCCAGTACTTC. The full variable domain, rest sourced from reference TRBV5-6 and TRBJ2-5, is DAGVTQSPTHLIKTRGQQVTLRCSPKSGHDTVSWYQQALGQGPQFIFQYYEEEERQRGNFPDRFSGHQFPNYSSELNVNALLLGDSALYLCASSLVGETQYFGPGTRLLVL.

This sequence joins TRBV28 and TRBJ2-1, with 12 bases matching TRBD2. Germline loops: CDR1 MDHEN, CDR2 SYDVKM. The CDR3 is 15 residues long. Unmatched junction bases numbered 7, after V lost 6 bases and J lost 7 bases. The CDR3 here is CASRLTSGRSNEQFF. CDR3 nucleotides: TGTGCCAGCAGGCTCACTAGCGGGAGGAGTAATGAGCAGTTCTTC.

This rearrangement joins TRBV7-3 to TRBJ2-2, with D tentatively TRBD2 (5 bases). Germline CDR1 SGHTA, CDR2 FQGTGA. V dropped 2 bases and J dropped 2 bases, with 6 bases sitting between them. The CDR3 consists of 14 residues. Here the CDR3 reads CASSLEGNTGELFF. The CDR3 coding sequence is TGTGCCAGCAGCTTAGAGGGAAACACCGGGGAGCTGTTTTTT.

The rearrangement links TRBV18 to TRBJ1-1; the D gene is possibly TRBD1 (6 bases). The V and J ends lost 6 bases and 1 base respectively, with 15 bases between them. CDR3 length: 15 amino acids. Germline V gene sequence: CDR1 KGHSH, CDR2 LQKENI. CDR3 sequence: CASSRDTGTNTEAFF. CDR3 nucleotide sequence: TGTGCCAGCTCCCGAGATACAGGGACGAACACTGAAGCTTTCTTT.

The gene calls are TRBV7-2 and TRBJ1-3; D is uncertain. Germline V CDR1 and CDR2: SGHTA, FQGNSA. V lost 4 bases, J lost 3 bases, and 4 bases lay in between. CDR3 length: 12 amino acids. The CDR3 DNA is TGTGCCAGCAGCTACGTTGGAAACACCATATATTTT. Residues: CASSYVGNTIYF.

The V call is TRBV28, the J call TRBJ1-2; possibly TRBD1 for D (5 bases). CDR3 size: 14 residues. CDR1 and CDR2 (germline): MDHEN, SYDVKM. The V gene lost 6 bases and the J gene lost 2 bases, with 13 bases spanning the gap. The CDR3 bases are TGTGCCAGCAGCTGGGGGGGACGGAACTATGGCTACACCTTC. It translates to CASSWGGRNYGYTF.

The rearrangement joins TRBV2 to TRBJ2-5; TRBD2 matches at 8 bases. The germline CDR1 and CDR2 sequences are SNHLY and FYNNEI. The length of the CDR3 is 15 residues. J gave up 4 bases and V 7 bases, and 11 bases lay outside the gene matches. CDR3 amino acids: CASTREGGTAETQYF. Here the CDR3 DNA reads TGTGCCAGCACCCGGGAGGGTGGGACCGCAGAGACCCAGTACTTC.

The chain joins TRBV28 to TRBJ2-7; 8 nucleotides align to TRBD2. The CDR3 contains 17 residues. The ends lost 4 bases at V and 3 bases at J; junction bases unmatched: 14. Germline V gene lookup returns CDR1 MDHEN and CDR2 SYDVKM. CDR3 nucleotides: TGTGCCAGCAGTTCCCTAACTTTTGGACTAGCAAGCTACGAGCAGTACTTC. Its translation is CASSSLTFGLASYEQYF. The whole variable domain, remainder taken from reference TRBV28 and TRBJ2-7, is DVKVTQSSRYLVKRTGEKVFLECVQDMDHENMFWYRQDPGLGLRLIYFSYDVKMKEKGDIPEGYSVSREKKERFSLILESASTNQTSMYLCASSSLTFGLASYEQYFGPGTRLTVT.

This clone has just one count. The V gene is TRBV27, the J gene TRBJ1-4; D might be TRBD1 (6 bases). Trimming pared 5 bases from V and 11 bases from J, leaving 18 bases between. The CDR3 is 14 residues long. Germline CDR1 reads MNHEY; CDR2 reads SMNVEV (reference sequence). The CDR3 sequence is CASSLTGHLRKLFF. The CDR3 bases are TGTGCCAGCAGTCTGACAGGCCATTTGAGGAAACTGTTTTTT.

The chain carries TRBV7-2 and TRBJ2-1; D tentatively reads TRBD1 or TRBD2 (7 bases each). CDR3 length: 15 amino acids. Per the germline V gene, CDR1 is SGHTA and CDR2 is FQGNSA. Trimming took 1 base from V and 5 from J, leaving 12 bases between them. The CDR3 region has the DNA TGTGCCAGCAGCTTAGACAGGGGAGGGCACAATGAGCAGTTCTTC. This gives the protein CASSLDRGGHNEQFF.

In DNA, the CDR3 is TGTGCCACCAGTTCGAGAGTCCAGACAGGGGGCCGGAAGACCCAGTACTTC. This sequence encodes CATSSRVQTGGRKTQYF. The chain carries TRBV15 and TRBJ2-5, with 10 bases lining up with TRBD1. The junction had 16 bases not matched to a gene; V was cut back by 6 bases and J by 6 bases. From germline, CDR1 is LNHNV and CDR2 YYDKDF (reference sequence). The CDR3 covers 17 residues. The full variable domain, with the rest looked up from reference TRBV15 and TRBJ2-5, is DAMVIQNPRYQVTQFGKPVTLSCSQTLNHNVMYWYQQKSSQAPKLLFHYYDKDFNNEADTPDNFQSRRPNTSFCFLDIRSPGLGDTAMYLCATSSRVQTGGRKTQYFGPGTRLLVL.

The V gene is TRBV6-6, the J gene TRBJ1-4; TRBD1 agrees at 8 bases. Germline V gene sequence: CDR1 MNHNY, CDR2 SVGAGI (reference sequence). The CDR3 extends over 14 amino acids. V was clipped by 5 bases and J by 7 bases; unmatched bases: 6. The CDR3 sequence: CASSPGQGIEKLFF. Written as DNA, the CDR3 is TGTGCCAGCAGTCCCGGACAGGGTATTGAAAAACTGTTTTTT.